This TCR beta chain was captured in a study of read filtering for tumor transcriptome and immune sequencing. Study at large: 8 patients were R-ISS I, approximately 15 were R-ISS II, about seven were R-ISS III. Study outcomes and limitations: Single-read clonotypes: roughly 82% of IR-seq clonotypes (around 3.5% of reads), more than 70% of RNA-seq clonotypes (nearly 45% of reads). Sorted CD138-negative bone marrow cells were not purified T cells.

The CDR3 runs 15 residues. Trimming cost V 6 bases and J 8 bases, with 21 bases left between them. Germline loops: CDR1 MNHNY, CDR2 SVGAGI (reference sequence). This library used around 400 ng RNA and molecular barcoded adaptors spanning alpha/delta and beta/gamma chains. From the reads, TCRdb called clonotypes with MiXCR, one entry per CDR3 protein. The sample lists roughly 130,000 distinct CDR3 sequences, under 15% occurring once. In the case of this clonotype: Antigen specificity is unknown.

The clonotype was recovered from a donor aged 40 or older with multiple myeloma. The chain couples TRBV6-6 to TRBJ2-3; D is tentatively TRBD1 or TRBD2 (5 bases each). The specimen sequenced was a population of CD138-negative cells sorted from bone marrow. The CDR3 DNA reads TGTGCCAGCAGCCGCGACCCCCCGCCGGGGCGTACGCAGTATTTT. This encodes CASSRDPPPGRTQYF.